This T cell receptor (beta chain) was retrieved from a study of cytomegalovirus exposure and HLA in healthy donors. Points from the study as a whole: Later work found that TCR association rates differed between HLA loci; DRB1 had the most and HLA-C the fewest.

V gave up 3 bases and J gave up 5 bases; unmatched junction bases: 4. The length of the CDR3 is 13 residues. Germline CDR1 and CDR2: SGDLS and YYNGEE. The PCR employed 60 Vbeta primers together with 13 Jbeta primers. Clones were sequenced by immunoSEQ multiplex PCR, and TCRdb holds only the in-frame ones, with some missing. The repertoire holds around 190,000 clones, with less than 90% as singletons. Regarding this clone: Its specificity is not known.

This chain joins TRBV9 and TRBJ1-1; 7 nucleotides line up with TRBD1. The sequenced sample was PBMCs. The sequence came from a woman aged 25 to 45 in good health and CMV-seronegative. The CDR3 DNA is TGTGCCAGCAGCGCCACGACAGGGACTGAAGCTTTCTTT. Translated, it gives CASSATTGTEAFF.